This passage covers 31 T cell receptor beta chains from one sample sequenced in a study of cytomegalovirus exposure and HLA in healthy donors (dated by TCRdb to 2015 to 2018). Library method: the immunoSEQ multiplex PCR assay. The multiplex PCR relied on a mix of 60 forward primers for TCR Vbeta segments and 13 reverse primers for TCR Jbeta segments. In its TCRdb copy, this immuneACCESS table keeps in-frame sequences only and misses some clones. Where compared with another copy, unresolved V genes explain less than half of these, and the others have no known cause. This sample is represented by approximately 160,000 clones; 75% to 85% of them were singletons. Clones ranked in the top ten supply roughly 7% of the sample. The sequencing sample was made of PBMCs. These receptors all stem from a male donor in good health and CMV-seropositive.

The CDR3 DNA sequence: TGTGCCAGCAGCCTCCAGGGGCAGTTCAATCAGCCCCAGCATTTT. The encoded protein is CASSLQGQFNQPQHF. The chain employs TRBV21-1 and TRBJ1-5; TRBD1, the D gene given by the table, was not confirmed from the DNA. TRBV21-1 is tagged as a pseudogene. The CDR3 is 15 residues long.

The J gene is TRBJ2-6, the V gene TRBV7-2; no definite D call. This CDR3 is built from 14 residues. With 3 bases removed from V and 0 bases from J, the gap between germline ends came to 3 bases. The germline V gene encodes CDR1 SGHTA and CDR2 FQGNSA. DNA for the CDR3: TGTGCCAGCAGCTTTCGCTCTGGGGCCAACGTCCTGACTTTC. This translates into CASSFRSGANVLTF.

In this sample, this clone turned up a few times. The rearrangement joins TRBV6-1 to TRBJ2-3; possibly TRBD1 for D (6 bases). The CDR3 sequence is 15 residues long. CDR1 and CDR2 from the germline V gene are MNHNS and SASEGT. Trimming left V 1 base short and J 3 bases short, with 11 bases between. CDR3 region: CASSEGWGRTDTQYF. In DNA form, the CDR3 reads TGTGCCAGCAGTGAAGGGTGGGGGCGTACAGATACGCAGTATTTT.

Here the CDR3 reads CATSRAGTSGRYEQYF. Written as DNA, the CDR3 is TGTGCCACCAGCAGAGCCGGGACTAGCGGTCGCTACGAGCAGTACTTC. The chain recombines TRBV15 with TRBJ2-7; TRBD2 matches 11 bases. V gave up 1 base and J gave up 3 bases; unmatched junction bases: 5. The V gene's germline CDR1 is LNHNV and CDR2 YYDKDF (reference sequence). This CDR3 has 16 residues.

The CDR3 protein is CASQAGGYNEQFF. The DNA of the CDR3 is TGTGCCAGCCAAGCGGGGGGGTACAATGAGCAGTTCTTC. V gene TRBV2 combines with J gene TRBJ2-1; 10 bases match TRBD2. Germline CDR1 and CDR2: SNHLY and FYNNEI. J gave up 4 bases and V 8 bases, and 2 bases lay outside the gene matches. This CDR3 comprises 13 residues.

This clone is a singleton in its sample. The chain has TRBV18 and TRBJ2-1, with D possibly being TRBD1 (6 bases). The CDR3 is made up of 15 amino acids. The germline gives CDR1 KGHSH, CDR2 LQKENI. With 6 bases removed from V and 4 bases from J, the gap between germline ends came to 16 bases. In nucleotides, the CDR3 is TGTGCCAGCTCTCCAGGAATACAGGGATACAATGAGCAGTTCTTC. Translating gives CASSPGIQGYNEQFF.

The CDR3 sequence is CASSQGRAGGILVQETQYF. For the CDR3, the DNA is TGTGCCAGCAGCCAAGGCAGAGCGGGGGGTATATTAGTACAAGAGACCCAGTACTTC. This chain links TRBV4-2 with TRBJ2-5, with 9 positions matching TRBD2. J was trimmed by 2 bases and V by 1 base; bases with no gene match: 14. Per germline, CDR1 LGHNA and CDR2 YNFKEQ. The CDR3 spans 19 residues.

This clone was counted once. V usage is TRBV5-1 and J usage is TRBJ1-3; D uncertain. The germline gives CDR1 SGHRS, CDR2 YFSETQ. The CDR3 runs 17 residues. Trimming pared 0 bases from V and 0 bases from J, leaving 13 bases between. The CDR3 DNA is TGCGCCAGCAGCTTGGACCCGGGGAGGCTCTCTGGAAACACCATATATTTT. Translated, it gives CASSLDPGRLSGNTIYF.

The chain combines TRBV7-2 with TRBJ2-1; D is uncertain. V lost 4 bases to trimming and J lost 8 bases, with 9 bases between them. The V gene's germline CDR1 is SGHTA and CDR2 FQGNSA. CDR3 length: 12 amino acids. The CDR3 region has the DNA TGTGCCAGCAGCTCCCCTGGGCATGAGCAGTTCTTC. This gives the protein CASSSPGHEQFF.

The V call is TRBV6-5, the J call TRBJ2-5, with D possibly being TRBD1 (6 bases). V was cut by 6 bases and J by 5 bases, with 16 bases left in between. This CDR3 region has 14 residues. In germline, CDR1 is MNHEY, CDR2 SVGAGI. CDR3 in amino acids: CASSQRRGTETQYF. The CDR3 DNA reads TGTGCCAGCAGCCAACGAAGGGGGACGGAGACCCAGTACTTC.

This rearrangement joins TRBV7-2 to TRBJ2-5, with 15 bases lining up with TRBD2. Losses at the gene ends were 6 bases for V and 0 bases for J; bases not matched to a gene: 2. Looked up from germline, CDR1 is SGHTA and CDR2 is FQGNSA. The CDR3 is 16 residues long. This chain's CDR3 is CASSGTSGGYQETQYF. DNA of the CDR3: TGTGCCAGCAGTGGGACTAGCGGGGGGTACCAAGAGACCCAGTACTTC.

The chain carries TRBV7-9 and TRBJ2-7; 7 positions match TRBD2. Germline values: CDR1 SEHNR, CDR2 FQNEAQ (reference sequence). The CDR3 loop spans 14 amino acids. With V trimmed by 7 bases and J by 5 bases, 11 bases remained unmatched. The CDR3 spells CASTSGGDWNEQYF. The CDR3 DNA is TGTGCCAGCACCTCTGGGGGGGATTGGAACGAGCAGTACTTC.

This clone appeared a few times. The CDR3 loop is CARTGGLNTEAFF. CDR3 coding DNA: TGTGCCAGGACAGGGGGGCTGAACACTGAAGCTTTCTTT. The chain uses TRBV30 and TRBJ1-1; 10 nucleotides line up with TRBD1. Trimming removed 8 bases from V and 0 bases from J; junction bases left unmatched: 3. In germline, CDR1 is GTSNPN, CDR2 SVGIG (reference sequence). The CDR3 is 13 amino acids.

CDR3 bases: TGTGCCGGGCGCATGCGGGTGAACACTGAAGCTTTCTTT. Amino acid sequence: CAGRMRVNTEAFF. V gene TRBV11-3 combines with J gene TRBJ1-1; D not certain. The V end lost 11 bases, the J end lost 0 bases, and 13 bases lay between the germline ends. There are 13 residues in the CDR3. Germline CDR1 is SGHNT and CDR2 is YENEEA.

A single count supports this clone. The V and J genes are TRBV5-4 and TRBJ2-3, with 10 nucleotides matching TRBD1. Germline assignment: CDR1 SGHNT and CDR2 YYREEE (reference sequence). The CDR3 sequence is 16 residues long. The J segment lost 4 bases and the V segment lost 2 bases, leaving 7 bases of the junction unmatched. The CDR3 region has the DNA TGTGCCAGCAGCTTTGGGGGACAGGGGATACCAGATACGCAGTATTTT. Protein: CASSFGGQGIPDTQYF.

This clone was seen a handful of times. The rearrangement links TRBV4-1 to TRBJ1-1, with TRBD1 as a possible D gene (5 bases). The germline CDR1 and CDR2 sequences are MGHRA and YSYEKL. Trimming cost V 3 bases and J 1 base, with 12 bases left between them. The CDR3 consists of 15 residues. For the CDR3, the DNA is TGCGCCAGCAGCCAGTATTCCACAGGGAACACTGAAGCTTTCTTT. Amino acids: CASSQYSTGNTEAFF.

The chain recombines TRBV29-1 with TRBJ2-7, with 11 nucleotides matching TRBD2. After removal of 1 base from V and 4 bases from J, the junction contained 6 bases not matched to a gene. Germline CDR1 SQVTM, CDR2 ANQGSEA. This CDR3 region has 15 residues. This CDR3 is CSVEVLAGGQYEQYF. The CDR3 coding sequence is TGCAGCGTTGAAGTTCTAGCGGGGGGACAATACGAGCAGTACTTC.

This clone showed up just a few times. CDR3 in DNA: TGTGCCAGCAGCTTGGAGGAGGAGACCCAGTACTTC. Residues: CASSLEEETQYF. The chain carries TRBV5-5 and TRBJ2-5; D gene ambiguous. V gave up 0 bases and J gave up 5 bases, with 5 bases separating them. The length of the CDR3 is 12 residues. The V gene's germline CDR1 is SGHKS and CDR2 YYEKEE (reference sequence).

The chain recombines TRBV11-2 with TRBJ2-1; D is possibly TRBD1 (5 bases). Germline CDR1 SGHAT, CDR2 FQNNGV. The CDR3 extends over 15 amino acids. Trimming left V 0 bases short and J 2 bases short, with 8 bases between. CDR3 nucleotide sequence: TGTGCCAGCAGCTTAGAAGCAGGGCCCTACAATGAGCAGTTCTTC. Translating it yields CASSLEAGPYNEQFF. The full variable domain, in which reference TRBV11-2 and TRBJ2-1 provide the parts outside the CDR3, is EAGVAQSPRYKIIEKRQSVAFWCNPISGHATLYWYQQILGQGPKLLIQFQNNGVVDDSQLPKDRFSAERLKGVDSTLKIQPAKLEDSAVYLCASSLEAGPYNEQFFGPGTRLTVL.

The genes are TRBV6-5 and TRBJ1-2; TRBD1 might be the D (5 bases). In germline, CDR1 is MNHEY, CDR2 SVGAGI. Trimming stripped 5 bases from V and 2 bases from J, with 15 bases between. The length of the CDR3 is 15 residues. For the CDR3, the DNA is TGTGCCAGCAGTAGGACAAGACATTTAAACTATGGCTACACCTTC. Its protein is CASSRTRHLNYGYTF.

This sequence joins TRBV11-2 and TRBJ1-6, with D maybe TRBD1 (5 bases). CDR1 is SGHAT, CDR2 FQNNGV, per germline. V was shortened by 4 bases and J by 4 bases, with 11 bases between the two germline ends. This CDR3 spans 15 amino acids. The CDR3, as DNA: TGTGCCAGCAGCTCGGGGGTGGGTTATAATTCACCCCTCCACTTT. It encodes CASSSGVGYNSPLHF.

The chain carries TRBV19 and TRBJ1-6; 9 bases match TRBD1. V gave up 5 bases and J gave up 6 bases; unmatched junction bases: 5. Germline lookup yields CDR1 LNHDA and CDR2 SQIVND (reference sequence). The CDR3 loop spans 15 amino acids. For the CDR3, the DNA is TGTGCCAGTAGTGCCGGGACAGGGATTAATTCACCCCTCCACTTT. Amino acids: CASSAGTGINSPLHF.

In its sample, this clone was seen a few times. The chain is built from TRBV21-1 and TRBJ2-1; the D call TRBD2 from the table was never checked on the DNA. TRBV21-1 is tagged as a pseudogene. The CDR3 runs to 15 residues. CDR3 protein: CASSKALVGGNEQFF. The DNA of the CDR3 is TGTGCCAGCAGCAAAGCTCTAGTCGGGGGCAATGAGCAGTTCTTC.

This clone was recorded once. V is TRBV7-8 and J is TRBJ1-2, with a weak D call TRBD1 (5 bases). The germline V and J ends were trimmed by 4 bases and 5 bases, with 14 bases remaining between them. The CDR3 spans 14 residues. Germline assignment: CDR1 SGHVS and CDR2 FQNEAQ. CDR3 coding DNA: TGTGCCAGCAGCTCCTGGGACCGGGGGTATGGCTACACCTTC. Amino acid sequence: CASSSWDRGYGYTF.

The table lists this clone with a few counts. The chain has TRBV4-1 and TRBJ1-1; 7 bases align to TRBD1. Germline loops: CDR1 MGHRA, CDR2 YSYEKL. The CDR3 sequence is 14 residues long. V lost 3 bases, J lost 5 bases, and 6 bases stayed unmatched. Here the CDR3 DNA reads TGCGCCAGCAGCCACCCGGCGACAGGGACTGAAGCTTTCTTT. Amino acid sequence: CASSHPATGTEAFF.

The sample holds one count of this clone. The chain combines TRBV5-4 with TRBJ1-5, with TRBD1 identical over 7 bases. Germline V CDR1 and CDR2: SGHNT, YYREEE (reference sequence). Trimming removed 0 bases from V and 9 bases from J; junction bases left unmatched: 6. The CDR3 length is 14 residues. The CDR3, as DNA: TGTGCCAGCAGCTTGGGAGGGGGCTCCTCGCCCCAGCATTTT. This codes for CASSLGGGSSPQHF.

V is TRBV28 and J is TRBJ2-7; 9 bases align to TRBD1. The CDR3 consists of 18 residues. J lost 0 bases, V lost 4 bases, and 13 bases had no gene match. The V gene's germline CDR1 is MDHEN and CDR2 SYDVKM. The CDR3, as DNA: TGTGCCAGCAGTTCTAAAGGGACAGGGCTCCTTAGCTCCTACGAGCAGTACTTC. This translates into CASSSKGTGLLSSYEQYF.

The chain recombines TRBV5-1 with TRBJ2-1, with 9 bases aligning to TRBD2. This CDR3 region has 19 residues. V lost 4 bases, J lost 2 bases, and 16 bases stayed unmatched. From germline, CDR1 is SGHRS and CDR2 YFSETQ. The CDR3 sequence: CASSPEASGAALAYNEQFF. CDR3 sequence (DNA): TGCGCCAGCAGCCCGGAGGCTAGCGGGGCCGCCCTGGCCTACAATGAGCAGTTCTTC.

The rearrangement uses TRBV7-6 and TRBJ1-1, with a tentative D call TRBD1 (6 bases). The germline V gene has CDR1 SGHVS and CDR2 FNYEAQ. V lost 4 bases, J lost 8 bases, and 11 bases lay in between. The CDR3 spans 12 residues. The DNA for the CDR3 is TGTGCCAGCAGCTCCGTACAGGGAGAAGCTTTCTTT. This sequence encodes CASSSVQGEAFF.

The chain is built from TRBV4-1 and TRBJ2-2, with TRBD1 matching over 9 bases. This CDR3 comprises 15 residues. Per germline, CDR1 MGHRA and CDR2 YSYEKL. The J segment lost 4 bases and the V segment lost 4 bases, leaving 4 bases of the junction unmatched. CDR3 DNA: TGCGCCAGCAGCCCGACAGGGGGGTTCACCGGGGAGCTGTTTTTT. Translating it yields CASSPTGGFTGELFF.

The CDR3 DNA is TGTGCCAGCGGACCGTGGACTAACCAAAACGAGCAGTACTTC. As protein: CASGPWTNQNEQYF. The chain is built from TRBV7-2 and TRBJ2-7, with a tentative D call TRBD2 (6 bases). Germline CDR1 and CDR2: SGHTA and FQGNSA. CDR3 length equals 14 residues. V dropped 8 bases and J dropped 5 bases, with 19 bases sitting between them.